This record covers a single T cell receptor (beta chain). What it binds is unknown. The data were taken from a study of cytomegalovirus exposure and HLA in healthy donors. Whole-study results and caveats: Confirmation was obtained in vitro that a few CMV-associated chains are specific for CMV antigens. Listed as cytomegalovirus-associated were 150 to 200 TCR beta chains. The classifier was said to identify cytomegalovirus status with high specificity and sensitivity.

Method: immunoSEQ multiplex PCR; TCRdb's copy keeps in-frame clones and lacks some. The sample carries under 70,000 clones, more than 85% recorded once. The length of the CDR3 is 15 residues. From germline, CDR1 is SGHRS and CDR2 YFSETQ. Trimming cost V 3 bases and J 2 bases, with 14 bases left between them. These donors were members of the roughly 120-subject validation cohort, a group separate from the roughly 670-subject first cohort. The sequence was obtained from a woman younger than 35 in good health and CMV-seronegative. The V and J genes are TRBV5-1 and TRBJ1-1; the D is unclear. The sequenced material came from PBMCs. CDR3 bases: TGCGCCAGCAGCTCCGGGTCCGATCATAACACTGAAGCTTTCTTT. This translates into CASSSGSDHNTEAFF.